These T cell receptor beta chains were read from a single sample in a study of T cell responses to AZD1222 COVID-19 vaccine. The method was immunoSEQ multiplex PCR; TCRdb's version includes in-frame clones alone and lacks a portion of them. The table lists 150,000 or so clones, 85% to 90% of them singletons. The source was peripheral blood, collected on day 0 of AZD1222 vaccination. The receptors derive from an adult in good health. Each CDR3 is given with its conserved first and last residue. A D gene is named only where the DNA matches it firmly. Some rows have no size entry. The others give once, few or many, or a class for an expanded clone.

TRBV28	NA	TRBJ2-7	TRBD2	TGTGCCAGCAGAACAAGCGGGGGGAGCTCCTACGAGCAGTACTTC	CASRTSGGSSYEQYF
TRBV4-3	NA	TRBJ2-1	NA	TGCGCCAGTACTTGGACTACAAGCTCCTACAATGAGCAGTTCTTC	CASTWTTSSYNEQFF
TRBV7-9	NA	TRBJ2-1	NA	TGTGCCAGCAGCTTCAATGAGCAGTTCTTC	CASSFNEQFF
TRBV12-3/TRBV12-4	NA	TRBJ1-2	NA	TGTGCCAGCACCTCCGGACTTCTCTATGGCTACACCTTC	CASTSGLLYGYTF
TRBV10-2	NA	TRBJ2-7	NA	TGCGCCAGCGGGACGAATCCCTACGAGCAGTACTTC	CASGTNPYEQYF
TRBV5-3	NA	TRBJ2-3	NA	TGTGCCAGAAGCTTGGCGGCAGTGAACCAAGATACGCAGTATTTT	CARSLAAVNQDTQYF
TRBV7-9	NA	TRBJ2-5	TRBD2	TGTGCCAGCAGCCGGAGCGGGGGTGAAGAGACCCAGTACTTC	CASSRSGGEETQYF
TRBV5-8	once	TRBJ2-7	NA	TGTGCCAGCAGCTTACAGGGTAACCCCTTCGAGCAGTACTTC	CASSLQGNPFEQYF
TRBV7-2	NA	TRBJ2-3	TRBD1	TGTGCCAGCACCGGACAGGTTATAGATACGCAGTATTTT	CASTGQVIDTQYF
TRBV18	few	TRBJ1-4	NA	TGTGCCAGCTCACCCTCTTTCTTTGGATTGTATGAAAAACTGTTTTTT	CASSPSFFGLYEKLFF
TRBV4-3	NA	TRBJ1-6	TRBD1	TGCGCCAGCAGCCCTGGGACAGGCTATAATTCACCCCTCCACTTT	CASSPGTGYNSPLHF